These 30 T cell receptor beta chains came from one sample sequenced in a study of CD4 T cells in relation to SARS-CoV-2 and coronaviruses. Before the COVID-19 pandemic, during about 2011-2019, CD4+ T cells were taken from unexposed donors. The cells were cultured for around ten days before CD4+ T cells were isolated. Generated by immunoSEQ multiplex PCR, the TCRdb table keeps only in-frame clones and is missing some. The sample includes about 12,000 clones, 69% of them seen just once. The antigens for these receptors are not known. The specimen sequenced was CD4+ T cells from PBMCs, cultured in vitro. Receptors were obtained from a human donor in good health.

The J gene is TRBJ1-2, the V gene TRBV10-3; the D is unclear. Germline CDR1 and CDR2: ENHRY and SYGVKD. Trimming left V 4 bases short and J 2 bases short, with 11 bases between. The CDR3 covers 14 residues. The CDR3 protein is CAISGTGSNYGYTF. The CDR3 DNA follows: TGTGCCATCAGTGGGACCGGGTCAAACTATGGCTACACCTTC.

The chain has TRBV3-1 (or the pseudogene TRBV3-2) and TRBJ1-5; D gene ambiguous. The V end was cut by 0 bases, the J end by 0 bases, with 3 bases between. The CDR3 has 14 amino acids. Germline CDR1 and CDR2: LGHDT and YNNKEL (reference sequence). In DNA form, the CDR3 reads TGTGCCAGCAGCCAAGAGTATAGCAATCAGCCCCAGCATTTT. Residues: CASSQEYSNQPQHF.

The rearrangement uses TRBV2 and TRBJ1-2; D unclear. Germline-derived CDR1 and CDR2 are SNHLY and FYNNEI. The CDR3 runs to 15 residues. The V and J ends lost 4 bases and 0 bases respectively, with 12 bases between them. CDR3 region: CASSVFSSANYGYTF. CDR3 in DNA: TGTGCCAGCAGTGTGTTCTCTTCAGCTAACTATGGCTACACCTTC.

The chain carries TRBV10-3 and TRBJ2-7, with D tentatively TRBD1 (5 bases). The ends were cut back, 2 bases at V and 3 bases at J, with 32 bases in the middle. There are 21 residues in the CDR3. Per germline, CDR1 ENHRY and CDR2 SYGVKD. DNA for the CDR3: TGTGCCATCAGTGAGAAGTTCTCGACTGGGGTCAGGGCCAATCCGGACTACGAGCAGTACTTC. This sequence encodes CAISEKFSTGVRANPDYEQYF.

The V and J genes are TRBV19 and TRBJ2-7; TRBD1 matches 7 bases. Germline CDR1 LNHDA, CDR2 SQIVND (reference sequence). The CDR3 totals 15 residues. The trim removed 3 bases at V and 3 bases at J, leaving 8 bases unmatched. CDR3 loop: CASSIHRQGVYEQYF. Here the CDR3 DNA reads TGTGCCAGTAGTATCCACCGACAGGGAGTCTACGAGCAGTACTTC. Together with reference TRBV19 and TRBJ2-7, the CDR3 gives the full variable domain: DGGITQSPKYLFRKEGQNVTLSCEQNLNHDAMYWYRQDPGQGLRLIYYSQIVNDFQKGDIAEGYSVSREKKESFPLTVTSAQKNPTAFYLCASSIHRQGVYEQYFGPGTRLTVT.

V and J are TRBV29-1 and TRBJ1-1; TRBD1 matches at 9 bases. V lost 5 bases, J lost 6 bases, and 4 bases stayed unmatched. This CDR3 is built from 12 residues. Per the germline V gene, CDR1 is SQVTM and CDR2 is ANQGSEA. The CDR3 is CSVRGTGPEAFF. CDR3 bases: TGCAGCGTTCGAGGGACAGGGCCTGAAGCTTTCTTT.

This clone was counted only a few times. The V and J genes are TRBV5-1 and TRBJ2-1; D may correspond to TRBD1 or TRBD2 (5 bases each). The germline V gene has CDR1 SGHRS and CDR2 YFSETQ. Trimming left V 4 bases short and J 4 bases short, with 12 bases between. The CDR3 is 14 amino acids. CDR3 sequence: CASSPEGRYNEQFF. The DNA for the CDR3 is TGCGCCAGCAGCCCCGAGGGACGGTACAATGAGCAGTTCTTC.

The gene calls are TRBV25-1 and TRBJ2-2; TRBD2 matches 12 bases. CDR3 length equals 17 residues. Germline V lookup: CDR1 MGHDK, CDR2 SYGVNS. V lost 3 bases to trimming and J lost 0 bases; unmatched junction nucleotides: 2. The CDR3 DNA follows: TGTGCCAGCAGTGACCCTAGCGGGAGGGCGAACACCGGGGAGCTGTTTTTT. Amino acids: CASSDPSGRANTGELFF.

This chain connects TRBV19 to TRBJ2-7; D unclear. Germline lookup yields CDR1 LNHDA and CDR2 SQIVND (reference sequence). This CDR3 spans 15 amino acids. V lost 1 base and J 0 bases, leaving 10 bases between the germline ends. In DNA form, the CDR3 reads TGTGCCAGTAGTATAGGACAAACCCTCTCCTACGAGCAGTACTTC. This gives the protein CASSIGQTLSYEQYF.

This rearrangement joins TRBV6-5 to TRBJ2-3, with unresolved D. The length of the CDR3 is 12 residues. The germline V gene encodes CDR1 MNHEY and CDR2 SVGAGI. Trimming stripped 8 bases from V and 0 bases from J, with 6 bases between. Written as DNA, the CDR3 is TGTGCCAGCTCGGTCAGCACAGATACGCAGTATTTT. This codes for CASSVSTDTQYF.

This clone was seen a single time. CDR3 region: CASSDQRKGGGLYNEQFF. CDR3 coding DNA: TGTGCCAGCAGTGACCAAAGAAAAGGGGGAGGACTCTACAATGAGCAGTTCTTC. The chain has TRBV6-4 and TRBJ2-1; D may be TRBD1 or TRBD2 (6 bases each). The CDR3 has 18 amino acids. Trimming took 2 bases from V and 3 from J, leaving 20 bases between them. Germline assignment: CDR1 MRHNA and CDR2 SNTAGT.

This sequence joins TRBV19 and TRBJ1-4; D unresolved. The germline gives CDR1 LNHDA, CDR2 SQIVND (reference sequence). The V gene lost 6 bases and the J gene lost 5 bases, with 13 bases spanning the gap. The CDR3 has 14 amino acids. The CDR3: CASSPLDGNEKLFF. The CDR3 DNA reads TGTGCCAGTAGCCCTCTCGACGGGAATGAAAAACTGTTTTTT.

The V gene is TRBV7-3, the J gene TRBJ2-3; maybe TRBD1 (5 bases). V lost 5 bases and J 4 bases, leaving 13 bases between the germline ends. Germline V gene sequence: CDR1 SGHTA, CDR2 FQGTGA. The CDR3 totals 14 residues. CDR3: CASSEQGSSDTQYF. The CDR3, as DNA: TGTGCCAGCAGCGAGCAGGGAAGTTCAGATACGCAGTATTTT.

This chain joins TRBV28 and TRBJ2-3; D call uncertain. The CDR3 runs 14 residues. Per the germline V gene, CDR1 is MDHEN and CDR2 is SYDVKM. Trimming shortened V by 6 bases and J by 0 bases, and 10 bases separated the two germline ends. CDR3 DNA sequence: TGTGCCAGCAGGTGGGGAACTAGCACAGATACGCAGTATTTT. It translates to CASRWGTSTDTQYF.

Only one count was recorded for this clone. Other nucleotide sequences in the sample specify the same CDR3. V and J are TRBV19 and TRBJ1-2; no definite D call. The V gene lost 3 bases and the J gene lost 5 bases, with 13 bases spanning the gap. CDR1 is LNHDA and CDR2 is SQIVND in the germline V gene (reference sequence). This CDR3 contains 14 residues. The CDR3 here is CASSIAFDDYGYTF. The CDR3 DNA is TGTGCCAGTAGTATCGCCTTCGATGATTATGGCTACACCTTC.

The rearrangement links TRBV6-6 to TRBJ2-5; D gene uncertain. CDR3 size: 11 residues. Germline CDR1 MNHNY, CDR2 SVGAGI (reference sequence). V was cut by 6 bases and J by 2 bases, with 4 bases left in between. This chain's CDR3 is CASRTQETQYF. In DNA, the CDR3 is TGTGCCAGCAGGACACAAGAGACCCAGTACTTC.

The chain employs TRBV15 and TRBJ2-5, with 11 bases aligning to TRBD2. Germline trimming cut 0 bases from V and 5 bases from J; bases unmatched to any gene: 14. The germline V gene has CDR1 LNHNV and CDR2 YYDKDF (reference sequence). This CDR3 contains 19 residues. CDR3: CATSRDPLFTSGRGETQYF. CDR3 sequence (DNA): TGTGCCACCAGCAGAGATCCGCTCTTTACTAGCGGGAGAGGGGAGACCCAGTACTTC.

J is TRBJ1-1 and V is TRBV2; no reliable D call. Trimming removed 8 bases at V and 1 base at J, with 11 bases between. The CDR3 covers 13 residues. In germline, CDR1 is SNHLY, CDR2 FYNNEI. CDR3 region: CASSTARNTEAFF. The CDR3 DNA sequence: TGTGCCAGCTCAACCGCCAGGAACACTGAAGCTTTCTTT.

V usage is TRBV10-2 and J usage is TRBJ2-7; D might be TRBD2 (6 bases). The ends were cut back, 7 bases at V and 3 bases at J, with 16 bases in the middle. The CDR3 is 14 residues long. CDR1 WSHSY and CDR2 SAAADI come from the germline V gene. The chain's CDR3 is CASKKRDSHYEQYF. As DNA, the CDR3 is TGCGCCAGCAAGAAACGGGACTCCCACTACGAGCAGTACTTC.

This chain connects TRBV24-1 to TRBJ1-1; TRBD1 is a possible D gene (5 bases). The CDR3 spans 13 residues. Germline V lookup: CDR1 KGHDR, CDR2 SFDVKD. V was clipped by 0 bases and J by 7 bases, with 8 bases between them. The CDR3 region is CATSDLGGNEAFF. CDR3 DNA: TGTGCCACCAGTGATTTGGGGGGGAATGAAGCTTTCTTT.

This chain links TRBV7-2 with TRBJ2-7, with D perhaps TRBD2 (6 bases). CDR1 is SGHTA and CDR2 is FQGNSA in the germline V gene. This CDR3 has 14 residues. V dropped 3 bases and J dropped 9 bases, with 18 bases sitting between them. The CDR3 loop is CASSFKGGATGQYF. The CDR3 bases are TGTGCCAGCAGCTTTAAGGGAGGCGCTACGGGGCAGTACTTC.

The chain recombines TRBV30 with TRBJ2-7, with 9 bases fitting TRBD1. The CDR3 extends over 13 amino acids. The V gene's germline CDR1 is GTSNPN and CDR2 SVGIG (reference sequence). V trimming: 5 bases; J trimming: 6 bases; junction bases outside the gene matches: 8. CDR3 nucleotide sequence: TGTGCCTGGGCTCGGGACAGGGTAGGCGAGCAGTACTTC. This codes for CAWARDRVGEQYF.

This chain links TRBV5-1 with TRBJ2-3, with 11 nucleotides matching TRBD2. CDR1 and CDR2 (germline): SGHRS, YFSETQ. V gave up 5 bases and J gave up 5 bases; unmatched junction bases: 10. This CDR3 is 16 amino acids long. Here the CDR3 reads CASSRITSGRIDTQYF. Written as DNA, the CDR3 is TGCGCCAGCAGTCGGATAACTAGCGGGAGAATAGATACGCAGTATTTT.

This clone has a handful of counts. This rearrangement joins TRBV2 to TRBJ2-7, with 10 bases identical to TRBD2. Germline V CDR1 and CDR2: SNHLY, FYNNEI. There are 16 residues in the CDR3. After removal of 2 bases from V and 5 bases from J, the junction contained 9 bases not matched to a gene. The CDR3, as DNA: TGTGCCAGCAGTGAATTTGCTAGCGGGAGCGGGAACGAGCAGTACTTC. Protein: CASSEFASGSGNEQYF. The full variable domain, with the rest looked up from reference TRBV2 and TRBJ2-7, is EPEVTQTPSHQVTQMGQEVILRCVPISNHLYFYWYRQILGQKVEFLVSFYNNEISEKSEIFDDQFSVERPDGSNFTLKIRSTKLEDSAMYFCASSEFASGSGNEQYFGPGTRLTVT.

The chain uses TRBV6-5 and TRBJ1-2, with 7 bases aligning to TRBD1. Germline CDR1 and CDR2: MNHEY and SVGAGI. After removal of 4 bases from V and 8 bases from J, the junction contained 4 bases not matched to a gene. This CDR3 comprises 12 residues. CDR3 nucleotides: TGTGCCAGCAGTTCACGGACAGGAGGCTACACCTTC. Translated, it gives CASSSRTGGYTF.

The chain joins TRBV2 to TRBJ2-2, with D uncertain. The CDR3 totals 15 residues. V lost 7 bases and J lost 0, with 12 bases in between. CDR1 and CDR2 from the germline V gene are SNHLY and FYNNEI. The CDR3 DNA reads as TGTGCCAGCACCCCCCAGACGGCGAACACCGGGGAGCTGTTTTTT. It is translated as CASTPQTANTGELFF.

The J gene is TRBJ1-5, the V gene TRBV11-2, with D possibly being TRBD1 (5 bases). The CDR3 runs to 14 residues. CDR1 is SGHAT, CDR2 FQNNGV, per germline. V was trimmed by 4 bases and J by 5 bases, leaving 12 bases between them. CDR3 DNA: TGTGCCAGCAGCTCATTGAGGGGTGATCAGCCCCAGCATTTT. This encodes CASSSLRGDQPQHF.

There are a few counts of this clone. The CDR3 nucleotides are TGTGCCAGCGGAAAACAGGGCACCATTTCCACAGATACGCAGTATTTT. Protein sequence: CASGKQGTISTDTQYF. The V and J genes are TRBV2 and TRBJ2-3, with a weak D call TRBD1 (6 bases). Trimming took 8 bases from V and 2 from J, leaving 20 bases between them. Germline V CDR1 and CDR2: SNHLY, FYNNEI. The CDR3 is 16 residues long.

This clone is deemed medium-sized. The chain links TRBV10-3 to TRBJ2-7, with D tentatively TRBD1 (5 bases). Germline assignment: CDR1 ENHRY and CDR2 SYGVKD. V lost 8 bases and J 2 bases, leaving 19 bases between the germline ends. The CDR3 is 15 residues long. The CDR3 sequence is CAIATGASDPYEQYF. The CDR3 DNA is TGTGCCATCGCTACAGGAGCGTCTGACCCCTACGAGCAGTACTTC.

The V and J genes are TRBV7-9 and TRBJ2-5; D remains ambiguous. Germline V gene lookup returns CDR1 SEHNR and CDR2 FQNEAQ (reference sequence). This CDR3 is built from 14 residues. V lost 3 bases and J 5 bases, leaving 13 bases between the germline ends. The CDR3: CASSFGSFGETQYF. The CDR3 DNA reads TGTGCCAGCAGCTTTGGCAGCTTCGGGGAGACCCAGTACTTC. Looking up the rest from reference TRBV7-9 and TRBJ2-5 gives the full variable domain: DTGVSQNPRHKITKRGQNVTFRCDPISEHNRLYWYRQTLGQGPEFLTYFQNEAQLEKSRLLSDRFSAERPKGSFSTLEIQRTEQGDSAMYLCASSFGSFGETQYFGPGTRLLVL.